This paragraph covers one TCR beta chain sequence. A single base separates this from a much larger clone, so it may be a read error. The CDR3 does not end in the conserved phenylalanine or tryptophan, so this is likely a read error. The sample is drawn from a study of tumor-infiltrating lymphocytes in primary liver carcinoma. Background on the study: Tumors measured roughly 4.2 to 10 cm and were stage T1-T3 N0M0.

Germline DNA was also extracted, and blood RNA derived from unsorted whole blood. V lost 6 bases to trimming and J lost 14 bases, with 17 bases between them. This CDR3 comprises 13 residues. Using a constant-region primer together with ProtoScript II reverse transcriptase, TCR beta cDNA was made from around 500 ng of total RNA. Three nested multiplex PCR rounds, a slightly modified ARM-PCR method, built the TCR beta libraries. Both of the initial two PCR rounds ran for approximately 11 cycles and employed TRBV1-TRBV30 forward primers alongside a C-beta reverse primer. TCRdb reanalysed the multiplex PCR reads using MiXCR and keeps one entry per CDR3 protein. The sample shows a few hundred thousand distinct CDR3 sequences, about 50% of them seen only once.

This sequence was found in a woman under 40 with primary liver carcinoma and hepatitis B virus infection. The chain links TRBV12-3 or TRBV12-4 to TRBJ1-6; D might be TRBD1 (5 bases). The sequenced material came from peripheral blood. This chain's CDR3 is CASRGTFNPTLHY. The CDR3 DNA is TGTGCCAGCAGAGGGACTTTTAATCCGACCCTCCACTAT.